This T cell receptor beta chain was identified in a study of blood T cell repertoires in COVID-19. Study-level background: Acute and convalescent COVID-19 samples came from the United States, Italy and Spain. PBMCs, B-cell-depleted T cells, or T cells were the source of the cDNA or gDNA that made up the material.

The CDR3 has 17 residues. Methods used by the authors: Using reference gene primer amplification, nucleated cell counts were estimated. The data were produced by immunoSEQ multiplex PCR, yet TCRdb's version contains in-frame clones alone and is incomplete. That table supplies the V and J calls and clone size; D and trimming were determined from the DNA. The data hold almost 200,000 clones, with 85% to 90% observed a single time. This receptor was taken from an older woman with acute or convalescent COVID-19. The sequenced sample was peripheral blood. The rearrangement links TRBV21-1 to TRBJ2-3; the table's D call of TRBD1 was not tested on the DNA. TRBV21-1 is a listed pseudogene. CDR3: CASSNPRQGPWGDTQYF. In DNA, the CDR3 is TGTGCCAGCAGCAACCCCCGTCAGGGTCCTTGGGGAGATACGCAGTATTTT.